One sample yielded the 16 T cell receptor beta chains listed below, sequenced in a study of blood T cell repertoires in COVID-19 (dated by TCRdb to the early 2020s). The library was obtained by the immunoSEQ multiplex PCR assay. The table comes from immuneACCESS by way of TCRdb, which keeps in-frame sequences with V and J called. Part of the clones is missing from these tables; in studies checked, under half for an unresolved V gene and the rest for unknown reasons. Present in this sample are some 270,000 clones, 86% of which were seen just once. The ten largest clonotypes hold around 1.5% of the sample. Sequenced sample: peripheral blood. Receptor source: a woman aged 55-70 years who had recovered from COVID-19.

V usage is TRBV9 and J usage is TRBJ2-7, with a tentative D call TRBD2 (6 bases). V gave up 3 bases and J gave up 5 bases, with 24 bases separating them. There are 17 residues in the CDR3. CDR1 SGDLS and CDR2 YYNGEE come from the germline V gene. CDR3 residues: CASSGGRGGVAMDEQYF. The DNA of the CDR3 is TGTGCCAGCAGCGGAGGAAGGGGCGGGGTGGCCATGGACGAGCAGTACTTC.

V and J are TRBV20-1 and TRBJ2-2, with D uncertain. Germline CDR1 and CDR2: DFQATT and SNEGSKA (reference sequence). Trimming shortened V by 5 bases and J by 5 bases, and 6 bases separated the two germline ends. The CDR3 spans 11 residues. The CDR3 sequence: CSAGRTGELFF. CDR3 coding DNA: TGCAGTGCTGGTAGAACCGGGGAGCTGTTTTTT.

A single count supports this clone. The V gene is TRBV28, the J gene TRBJ1-1, with 7 bases matching TRBD1. Trimming removed 6 bases from V and 1 base from J; junction bases left unmatched: 5. The CDR3 sequence is 14 residues long. Germline V gene data show CDR1 as MDHEN and CDR2 as SYDVKM. DNA of the CDR3: TGTGCCAGCAGGCGACAGGGTTCGAACACTGAAGCTTTCTTT. This gives the protein CASRRQGSNTEAFF.

The chain has TRBV18 and TRBJ2-3; D is ambiguous. The CDR3 loop spans 12 amino acids. Germline assignment: CDR1 KGHSH and CDR2 LQKENI. The ends were cut back, 3 bases at V and 2 bases at J, with 3 bases in the middle. CDR3 protein: CASSPNTDTQYF. DNA of the CDR3: TGTGCCAGCTCACCCAACACAGATACGCAGTATTTT. The full variable domain, its missing parts supplied by reference TRBV18 and TRBJ2-3, is NAGVMQNPRHLVRRRGQEARLRCSPMKGHSHVYWYRQLPEEGLKFMVYLQKENIIDESGMPKERFSAEFPKEGPSILRIQQVVRGDSAAYFCASSPNTDTQYFGPGTRLTVL.

The chain is built from TRBV6-1 and TRBJ1-5; D may be TRBD1 (6 bases). V was clipped by 3 bases and J by 3 bases, with 21 bases between them. CDR3 length: 18 residues. Germline-derived CDR1 and CDR2 are MNHNS and SASEGT. CDR3 nucleotides: TGTGCCAGCAGTGACCACGCGGCCCCGGACAGCTACAATCAGCCCCAGCATTTT. This gives the protein CASSDHAAPDSYNQPQHF.

The chain employs TRBV5-1 and TRBJ1-2; perhaps TRBD1 as D (6 bases). The CDR3 runs to 14 residues. Germline-derived CDR1 and CDR2 are SGHRS and YFSETQ. V lost 0 bases and J lost 8, with 14 bases in between. Written as DNA, the CDR3 is TGCGCCAGCAGCTTGGGGGGACAACCTGAGGGCTACACCTTC. Amino acid sequence: CASSLGGQPEGYTF.

The rearrangement links TRBV28 to TRBJ1-2; D may be TRBD1 (6 bases). The V end was cut by 2 bases, the J end by 0 bases, with 7 bases between. The CDR3 sequence is 14 residues long. In germline, CDR1 is MDHEN, CDR2 SYDVKM. DNA for the CDR3: TGTGCCAGCAGTTTAACAGGGCCTAACTATGGCTACACCTTC. It specifies CASSLTGPNYGYTF.

The rearrangement joins TRBV6-5 to TRBJ1-4; D remains ambiguous. The V and J ends lost 2 bases and 8 bases respectively, with 15 bases between them. The CDR3 is made up of 15 amino acids. CDR1 MNHEY and CDR2 SVGAGI come from the germline V gene. The CDR3 bases are TGTGCCAGCAGTTACACACAGTGGAGAGGGGAAAAACTGTTTTTT. Translation gives CASSYTQWRGEKLFF.

The chain carries TRBV1 and TRBJ2-7; TRBD2, the D gene given by the table, was not confirmed from the DNA. TRBV1 is designated a pseudogene. This CDR3 region has 15 residues. This CDR3 reads CTSSLFRGGPWEQYF. The CDR3 bases are TGCACCAGCAGCCTCTTCCGGGGGGGCCCGTGGGAGCAGTACTTC.

Concerning this clone itself: A junction boundary mismatches the germline segment, possibly from a read error. The chain couples TRBV7-7 to TRBJ1-2, with D perhaps TRBD1 (6 bases). Germline CDR1 is SSHAT and CDR2 is FNYEAQ (reference sequence). The CDR3 is made up of 17 amino acids. CDR3 nucleotide sequence: TGTGCTAGCAGCACCCGACCGTGTCCAGGGGTACCCTATGGCTACACCTTC. It encodes CASSTRPCPGVPYGYTF.

This chain joins TRBV6-6 and TRBJ2-7; the match to TRBD1 covers 9 bases. This CDR3 is built from 14 residues. CDR1 and CDR2 from the germline V gene are MNHNY and SVGAGI (reference sequence). V dropped 6 bases and J dropped 6; count of bases not matched to a gene: 9. The CDR3 loop reads CASRPGQGEREQYF. CDR3 bases: TGTGCCAGCAGACCGGGACAGGGAGAGCGCGAGCAGTACTTC.

The chain recombines TRBV6-5 with TRBJ2-5; 7 nucleotides match TRBD1. V dropped 6 bases and J dropped 3; count of bases not matched to a gene: 4. This CDR3 is built from 13 residues. CDR1 and CDR2 from the germline V gene are MNHEY and SVGAGI. Written as DNA, the CDR3 is TGTGCCAGCAGCCCCGACAGGGAAGAGACCCAGTACTTC. Translating gives CASSPDREETQYF.

The J gene is TRBJ2-3, the V gene TRBV3-1 (or the pseudogene TRBV3-2); 9 bases fit TRBD2. V was pared by 0 bases and J by 2 bases, with 9 bases of the junction left unmatched. Germline V gives CDR1 LGHDT, CDR2 YNNKEL (reference sequence). The CDR3 has 18 residues. CDR3 amino acids: CASSQDGAGGPYTDTQYF. For the CDR3, the DNA is TGTGCCAGCAGCCAAGATGGCGCGGGGGGGCCCTACACAGATACGCAGTATTTT.

The chain links TRBV7-2 to TRBJ2-3; 8 positions agree with TRBD2. V lost 1 base, J lost 5 bases, and 8 bases stayed unmatched. From germline, CDR1 is SGHTA and CDR2 FQGNSA. CDR3 size: 16 residues. The CDR3, as DNA: TGTGCCAGCAGCTTAGACGGGGGGGCCGGGAGAGATACGCAGTATTTT. This codes for CASSLDGGAGRDTQYF.

In this sample, this clone turned up once. The chain couples TRBV5-1 to TRBJ1-1; D gene unclear. The CDR3 totals 16 residues. Trimming left V 3 bases short and J 2 bases short, with 17 bases between. Germline V gives CDR1 SGHRS, CDR2 YFSETQ. CDR3 in amino acids: CASSSQTGFINTEAFF. In nucleotides, the CDR3 is TGCGCCAGCAGCTCTCAGACCGGGTTTATCAACACTGAAGCTTTCTTT.

J is TRBJ2-7 and V is TRBV5-1; TRBD2 aligns across 10 bases. The CDR3 is 15 amino acids. Per the germline V gene, CDR1 is SGHRS and CDR2 is YFSETQ. The ends lost 4 bases at V and 3 bases at J; junction bases unmatched: 7. The CDR3, as DNA: TGCGCCAGCAGCAGGGGGACTAGCGAGAGCTACGAGCAGTACTTC. This translates into CASSRGTSESYEQYF.